Sequencing of this T cell receptor (beta chain) was carried out in a study of T cell responses to AZD1222 COVID-19 vaccine. Findings and limits, study-wide: Just 5 or 6 AZD1222 recipients tested seropositive at baseline.

V was pared by 4 bases and J by 15 bases, with 14 bases of the junction left unmatched. CDR1 is LNHDA, CDR2 SQIVND, per germline (reference sequence). The CDR3 is made up of 14 amino acids. Sequencing was performed with immunoSEQ multiplex PCR; in TCRdb, only in-frame clones are kept and a portion is missing. The table includes 70,000 to 85,000 clones, around 82% detected once. In regard to this clone: As yet, its antigen is unknown.

This chain connects TRBV19 to TRBJ2-2; 7 bases are a match to TRBD1. The sequence was obtained from an adult who received the AZD1222 COVID-19 vaccine. Sample: peripheral blood, taken 28 days after the second AZD1222 dose. The CDR3 coding sequence is TGTGCCAGTAGTAATTCAGTGACAGGGCGGTCGATGTTTTTT. Amino acid sequence: CASSNSVTGRSMFF.